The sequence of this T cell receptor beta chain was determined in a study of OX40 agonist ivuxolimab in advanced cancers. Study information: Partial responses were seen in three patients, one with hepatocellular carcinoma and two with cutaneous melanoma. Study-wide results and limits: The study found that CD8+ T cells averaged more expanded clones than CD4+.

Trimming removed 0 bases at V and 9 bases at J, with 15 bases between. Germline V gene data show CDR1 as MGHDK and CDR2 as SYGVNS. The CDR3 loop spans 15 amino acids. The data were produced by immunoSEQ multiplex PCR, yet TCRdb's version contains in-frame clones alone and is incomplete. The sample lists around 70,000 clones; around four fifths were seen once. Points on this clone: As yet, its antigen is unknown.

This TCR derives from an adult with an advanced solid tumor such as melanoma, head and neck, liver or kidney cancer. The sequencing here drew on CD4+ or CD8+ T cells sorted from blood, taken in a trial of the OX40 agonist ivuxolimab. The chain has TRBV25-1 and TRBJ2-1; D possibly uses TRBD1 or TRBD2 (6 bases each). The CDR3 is CASSEYLSGGGEQFF. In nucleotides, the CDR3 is TGTGCCAGCAGTGAATATCTTTCCGGGGGCGGTGAGCAGTTCTTC.